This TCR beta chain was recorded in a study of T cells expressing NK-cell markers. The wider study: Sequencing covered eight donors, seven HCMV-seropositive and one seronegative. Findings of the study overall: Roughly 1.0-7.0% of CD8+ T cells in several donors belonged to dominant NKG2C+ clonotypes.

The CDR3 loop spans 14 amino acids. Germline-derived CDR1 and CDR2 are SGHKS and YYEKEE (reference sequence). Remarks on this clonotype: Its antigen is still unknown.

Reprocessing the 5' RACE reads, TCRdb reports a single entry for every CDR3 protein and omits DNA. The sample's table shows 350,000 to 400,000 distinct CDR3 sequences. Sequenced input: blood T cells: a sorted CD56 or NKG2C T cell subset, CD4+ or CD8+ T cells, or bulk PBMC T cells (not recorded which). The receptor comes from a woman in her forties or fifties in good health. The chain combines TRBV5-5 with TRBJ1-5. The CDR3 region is CASSLGGLIEPQHF. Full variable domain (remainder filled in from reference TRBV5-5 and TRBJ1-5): DAGVTQSPTHLIKTRGQQVTLRCSPISGHKSVSWYQQVLGQGPQFIFQYYEKEERGRGNFPDRFSARQFPNYSSELNVNALLLGDSALYLCASSLGGLIEPQHFGDGTRLSIL.